This TCR beta chain was identified during a study of cytomegalovirus exposure and HLA in healthy donors (dated by TCRdb to 2016 to 2017). Study-wide context: In an earlier analysis of around 540 of the donors, approximately 300 Gb of sequence data and 95 million to 130 million unique TCR beta sequences from approximately 180 million T cells were reported. An early release that covered 640 HLA-typed donors contained around 300 gigabases of sequencing data and 85 million to 100 million unique TCR sequences. Among the approximately 400 genotyped donors, 81% belonged to the genetic ancestry cluster associated with self-reported Caucasian donors. The aim of the study was to test whether cataloging public T cell receptors could identify signatures of past pathogen exposure. The study profiled the T cell repertoires of 550 to 700 subjects by immunosequencing and related them to cytomegalovirus serostatus. Along with the approximately 650-subject first cohort, a separate validation cohort of over a hundred different subjects was used. High-throughput TCR immunosequencing, statistical association of individual TCRs with disease status, and machine learning were combined to predict cytomegalovirus infection status. A later analysis re-examined previously published TCR beta repertoires from about 670 donors and added high-resolution HLA genotyping to investigate patterns of TCR occurrence. Rather than using new phenotypic data, the later analysis identified candidate immune exposures from TCR beta sequences and from how often those sequences occurred across donors. In an earlier analysis of roughly 540 of the donors, high-throughput TCR beta sequencing was used to judge whether each TCR beta V gene segment behaved as functional or pseudogenic. Alongside the repertoire data, information on donor age, sex, ethnicity and CMV serostatus was compiled. A later genetic analysis used genome-wide SNP genotypes for 398 of the 666 donors, treating that subset as a discovery cohort. Every discovery cohort repertoire had been produced on one sequencing platform. HLA typing covered class I and class II loci at four-digit resolution. Typing coverage varied by locus: 629-630 donors for A, B, C, DRB1 and DQB1; 522 for DQA1; some 610 for DPA1; more than 450 for DPB1. Roughly five DR-DQ haplotypes were handled as single units for association and clustering, since linkage in the cohort was strong. Among around 400 genotyped donors of the cohort, an average of about 240,000 unique TCR beta nucleotide sequences were sequenced per donor, 15% to 20% of them non-productive.

What the research found in general, with its limitations: For the cohort, immune exposure information was limited to CMV serostatus. In a later genetic analysis, a missense DCLRE1C variant was associated with V-gene and J-gene trimming of TCR beta chains, and the association was replicated in an independent cohort. In a later analysis, several top co-occurrence clusters were reported to appear linked to parvovirus B19, influenza, CMV and Epstein-Barr virus. In a later analysis, TCR association rates were found to vary across HLA loci, with the most associated TCRs seen for DRB1 alleles and the fewest for HLA-C alleles. The authors suggested that the approach could potentially be extended to other disease states and immunological phenotypes. In vitro tests confirmed that a few of the cytomegalovirus-associated TCR beta chains recognize cytomegalovirus antigens. A further reported finding was that TCR beta sequences accurately predicted the HLA-A and HLA-B alleles for most subjects in the first cohort. The sequencing pipeline was judged likely to have produced a cluster of highly shared sequence variants as a technical artifact. Cytomegalovirus status was reported to be diagnosed by the classifier with high specificity and sensitivity in both the original and validation cohorts. Specific HLA alleles were associated with 15,000 to 20,000 TCR beta sequences at a false discovery rate of 0.05 in a later analysis. A later analysis found that HLA-associated TCR beta chains were more clonally expanded and had lower generation probabilities than equally common non-associated chains. The study gave a list of roughly 150 TCR beta chains associated with cytomegalovirus. Most CMV-associated TCR beta chains appeared to be HLA-restricted in a later analysis, and the HLA associations seemed to be driven largely by CMV exposure. Strong co-occurrence of HLA alleles, especially DR and DQ, made assigning TCR associations to individual alleles difficult. In a later genetic analysis, fewer N-insertions in productive TCRs were reported among donors in an Asian-associated ancestry cluster than the roughly 700-donor mean. In this cohort, only TCR beta chains were sequenced, and detectable features were limited by the absence of alpha or paired-chain data. The earlier analysis of fewer than 750 of the donors excluded some 16 rarely observed V segments, including chromosome 9 orphons, because counts were too low. In an earlier analysis of 587 of the donors, most TCR beta V segments appeared in productive rearrangements about 87% or about 30% of the time, broadly matching IMGT annotations. HLA typing was unavailable for some donors at each locus, so association tests used only the typed subset. Most TCR sequences were observed very rarely across donors, whereas some public TCRs were present in many individuals. Linkage disequilibrium might explain the correlated functional status among segregating V segments, but an unknown experimental factor could not be excluded. The 87-base-pair reads could not distinguish some IMGT-functional V segments, including TRBV6-2 and TRBV6-3, so those segments were excluded. The presence/absence analyses assumed that sequencing depth was roughly uniform across donors, and that assumption may not be true.

From a lookup of the germline V gene, CDR1 and CDR2 are SGHRS and YFSETQ. There are 14 amino acids in the CDR3, from cysteine to phenylalanine inclusive. The retained sequence is limited to the CDR3, 42 bases, with the frame set at the first base. Trimming at the junction amounts to 2 bases on V and 5 bases on J, and the germline ends lie 13 bases apart. On this clone: Its antigen is still unknown. No much larger clonotype is one base removed from it; base qualities were not supplied.

The cohort was made up of approximately 700 healthy bone marrow donors. All cohort members were sampled while nominally healthy, although unrecorded immune exposures were likely present. CMV serostatus was positive for 289 and negative for about 50% of the roughly 670 cohort members, and was not recorded for this donor. A peripheral blood sample was provided by each donor, and peripheral blood mononuclear cells were used for TCR beta sequencing. Genomic DNA was extracted from the blood cell samples with the Qiagen DNeasy Blood Extraction Kit. Library construction relied on the immunoSEQ multiplex PCR assay. For the multiplex PCR, a mixture combining 60 forward primers for TCR Vbeta segments and 13 reverse primers for TCR Jbeta segments was used. Amplification of the CDR3 region of rearranged TCR beta genes was performed with a multiplex PCR assay on genomic DNA. Amplified TCR beta libraries were sequenced as 87-base-pair reads on the Illumina HiSeq System. Per the source publication's procedure: A later analysis counted some 74 million unique TCR beta chains across the roughly 700 repertoires, and about 10 million of these chains were shared by at least two donors. A nearest-neighbor algorithm error-corrected the raw reads and collapsed the reads into unique sequences, merging closely related sequences to remove PCR and sequencing errors. V, D and J gene segments were assigned by aligning CDR3 sequences to IMGT reference sequences. For a sequence to be retained, a match of at least six nucleotides to both a V gene segment and a J gene segment was required. A rearrangement counted as productive if the CDR3 had no stop codons and remained in frame with V and J, and every other rearrangement counted as non-productive. Following IMGT convention, CDR3 was defined as the stretch from the second conserved V-encoded cysteine up to the conserved J-encoded phenylalanine. Sequences without an unambiguous match to a single V gene segment were excluded from the earlier analysis of several hundred of the donors. An earlier analysis of 587 of the donors classified V segments as functional when productive rearrangements were above 56.7% and as segregating when the standard deviation between donors was above 5%. A statistical classification framework was built to diagnose cytomegalovirus status from the catalog of TCR beta chain sequences. V and J gene assignment, in a later analysis, came from comparing TCR nucleotide sequences with IMGT/GENE-DB human TR gene sequences. The TCRdist pipeline was used in a later analysis to assign CDR3 sequences and most-parsimonious VDJ recombination scenarios. In a later analysis, each TCR beta chain was defined by its CDR3 amino acid sequence together with its V-gene family, and reads without a unique V-gene family were excluded. As a way to deal with suspected cross-contamination and a sequencing artifact, a later analysis dropped over 550 nucleotide sequences that were highly shared and had low generation probability. In a later analysis, a clonal expansion index for each public chain was calculated from normalized within-repertoire ranks of inferred template counts. In a later analysis, generation probabilities were computed using a VDJ recombination model fitted to out-of-frame rearrangements, and the results were checked against IGoR. A later analysis scored TCR-TCR, TCR-HLA and TCR-CMV co-occurrence with hypergeometric tests, applying a repertoire-size bias correction to TCR pairs. In a later analysis, false discovery rates were estimated by permuting HLA or CMV assignments 20 times. In a later analysis, co-occurring TCRs were grouped using DBSCAN, and TCRdist sequence similarity was added for clustering within HLA-allele-positive subsets. Repertoires with fewer than 30,000 or more than 120,000 public chains, plus five repertoires with anomalous nucleotide sharing, were excluded from co-occurrence clustering. The table was pulled from immuneACCESS by TCRdb, which kept in-frame rearrangements only. Such tables lose some clones; where checked, under half of the loss comes from unresolved V genes, and the rest has no known cause. The DNA gave D and trimming, while V, J and clone size come from that table. The sample table contains 120,000 or so clones; only one count was recorded for over 60% of them. Clones ranked in the top ten supply just over 1% of the sample.

Sequenced input: PBMCs. The chain uses TRBV5-1 and TRBJ2-5; D gene: possibly TRBD2, on 6 matching bases. The receptor's source is a human donor in good health. DNA sequence: TGCGCCAGCAGCTTAGGGAGGATCTCTGAGACCCAGTACTTC. Translated, this gives CASSLGRISETQYF.